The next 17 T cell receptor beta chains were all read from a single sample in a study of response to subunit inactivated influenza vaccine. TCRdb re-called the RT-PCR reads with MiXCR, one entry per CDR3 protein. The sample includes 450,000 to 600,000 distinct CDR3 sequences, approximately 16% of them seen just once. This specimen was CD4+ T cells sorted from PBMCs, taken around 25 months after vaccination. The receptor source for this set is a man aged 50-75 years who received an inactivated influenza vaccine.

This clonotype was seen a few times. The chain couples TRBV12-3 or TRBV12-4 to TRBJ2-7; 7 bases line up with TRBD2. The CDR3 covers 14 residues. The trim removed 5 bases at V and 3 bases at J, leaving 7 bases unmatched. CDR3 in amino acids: CASSPGGDFYEQYF. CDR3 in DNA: TGTGCCAGCAGTCCTGGGGGGGACTTCTACGAGCAGTACTTC.

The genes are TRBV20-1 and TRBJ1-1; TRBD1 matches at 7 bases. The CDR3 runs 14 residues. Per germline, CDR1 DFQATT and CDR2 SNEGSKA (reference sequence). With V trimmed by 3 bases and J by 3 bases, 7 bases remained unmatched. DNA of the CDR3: TGCAGTGCTAGGGGACAGAAGATCTACACTGAAGCTTTCTTT. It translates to CSARGQKIYTEAFF.

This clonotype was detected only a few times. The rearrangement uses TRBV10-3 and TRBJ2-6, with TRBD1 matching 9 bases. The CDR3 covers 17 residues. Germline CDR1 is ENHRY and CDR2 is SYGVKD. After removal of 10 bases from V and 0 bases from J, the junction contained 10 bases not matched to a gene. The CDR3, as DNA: TGTGCCACCCGAGCGGGACAGGGCCTCTCTGGGGCCAACGTCCTGACTTTC. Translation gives CATRAGQGLSGANVLTF.

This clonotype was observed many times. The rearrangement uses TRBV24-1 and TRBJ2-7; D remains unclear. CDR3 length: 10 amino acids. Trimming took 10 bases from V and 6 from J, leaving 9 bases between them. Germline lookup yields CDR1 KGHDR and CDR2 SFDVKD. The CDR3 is CATVEVEQYF. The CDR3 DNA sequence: TGTGCCACAGTAGAGGTCGAGCAGTACTTC.

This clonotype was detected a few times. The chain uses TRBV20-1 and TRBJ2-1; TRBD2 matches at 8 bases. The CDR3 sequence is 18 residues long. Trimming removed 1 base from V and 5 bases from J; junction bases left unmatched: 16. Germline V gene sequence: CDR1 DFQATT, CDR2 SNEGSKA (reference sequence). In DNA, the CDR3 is TGCAGTGCTAGAGGGATCTTCGGGAGGGTAGCGCTTAACAATGAGCAGTTCTTC. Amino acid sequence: CSARGIFGRVALNNEQFF.

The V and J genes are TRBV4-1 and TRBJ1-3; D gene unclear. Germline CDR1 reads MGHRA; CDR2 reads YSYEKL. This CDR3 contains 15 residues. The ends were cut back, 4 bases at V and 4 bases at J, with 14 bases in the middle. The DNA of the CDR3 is TGCGCCAGCAGCCTAGGGATCCTAGTAGGAAACACCATATATTTT. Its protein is CASSLGILVGNTIYF.

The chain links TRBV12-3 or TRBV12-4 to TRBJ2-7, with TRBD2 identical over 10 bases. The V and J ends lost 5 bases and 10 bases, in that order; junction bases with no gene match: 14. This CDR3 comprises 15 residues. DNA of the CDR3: TGTGCCAGCAGTGCGTCGGGACTAGCGCAGATCTTTCAGTACTTC. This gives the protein CASSASGLAQIFQYF.

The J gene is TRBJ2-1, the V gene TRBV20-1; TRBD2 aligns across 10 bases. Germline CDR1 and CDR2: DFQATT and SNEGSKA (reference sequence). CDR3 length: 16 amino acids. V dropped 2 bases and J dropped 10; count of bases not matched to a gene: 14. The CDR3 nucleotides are TGCAGTGCTAGACTTAGCGGGGGGCTTCTCCGTGGCGAGCAGTTCTTC. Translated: CSARLSGGLLRGEQFF.

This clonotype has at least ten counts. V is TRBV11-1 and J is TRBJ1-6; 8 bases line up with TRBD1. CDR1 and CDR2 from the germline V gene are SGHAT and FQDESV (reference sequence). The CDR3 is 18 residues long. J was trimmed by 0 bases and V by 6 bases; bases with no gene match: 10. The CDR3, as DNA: TGTGCCAGCAGGGGCGGGACAGGTATCGGCTCCTATAATTCACCCCTCCACTTT. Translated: CASRGGTGIGSYNSPLHF.

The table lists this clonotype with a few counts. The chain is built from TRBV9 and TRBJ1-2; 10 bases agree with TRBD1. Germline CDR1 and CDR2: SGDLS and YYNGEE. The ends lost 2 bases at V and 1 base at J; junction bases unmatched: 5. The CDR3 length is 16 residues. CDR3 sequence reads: CASSVRTGGYNYGYTF. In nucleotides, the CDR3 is TGTGCCAGCAGCGTGCGGACAGGGGGATATAACTATGGCTACACCTTC.

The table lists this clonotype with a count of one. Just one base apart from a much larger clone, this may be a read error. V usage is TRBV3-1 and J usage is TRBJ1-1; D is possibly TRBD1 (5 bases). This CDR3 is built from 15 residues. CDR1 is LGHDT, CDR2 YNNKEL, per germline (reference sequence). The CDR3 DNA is TGTGCCAGCAGCAAAGAGGTCCCGGGGGGGGCTGAAGCTTTCTTT. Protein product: CASSKEVPGGAEAFF. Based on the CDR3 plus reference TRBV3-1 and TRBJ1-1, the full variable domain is DTAVSQTPKYLVTQMGNDKSIKCEQNLGHDTMYWYKQDSKKFLKIMFSYNNKELIINETVPNRFSPKSPDKAHLNLHINSLELGDSAVYFCASSKEVPGGAEAFFGQGTRLTVV.

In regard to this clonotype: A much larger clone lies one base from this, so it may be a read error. CDR3 amino acids: CASSPTGENTEAFF. The CDR3 bases are TGTGCCAGCAGCCCGACAGGGGAGAACACTGAAGCTTTCTTT. The chain couples TRBV12-3 or TRBV12-4 to TRBJ1-1; 8 bases are shared with TRBD1. V shed 6 bases and J 1 base; nucleotides not matched to a gene: 4. The CDR3 length is 14 residues.

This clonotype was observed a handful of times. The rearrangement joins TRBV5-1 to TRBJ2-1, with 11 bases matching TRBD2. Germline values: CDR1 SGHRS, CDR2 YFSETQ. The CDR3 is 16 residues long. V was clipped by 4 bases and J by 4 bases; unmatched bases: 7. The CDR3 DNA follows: TGCGCCAGCAGCAAGGCCGGGACTAGCGGTTACAATGAGCAGTTCTTC. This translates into CASSKAGTSGYNEQFF.

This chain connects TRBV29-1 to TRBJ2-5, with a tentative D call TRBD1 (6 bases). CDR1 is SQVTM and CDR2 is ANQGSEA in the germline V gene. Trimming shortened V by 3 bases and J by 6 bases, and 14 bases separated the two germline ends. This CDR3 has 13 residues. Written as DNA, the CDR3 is TGCAGCGTTGATTCGGGACAAAGGAAGACCCAGTACTTC. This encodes CSVDSGQRKTQYF.

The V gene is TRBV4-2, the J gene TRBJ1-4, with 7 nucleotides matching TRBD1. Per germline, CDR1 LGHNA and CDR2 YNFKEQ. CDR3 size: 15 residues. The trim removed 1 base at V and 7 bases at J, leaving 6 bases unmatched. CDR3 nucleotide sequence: TGTGCCAGCAGCCAAGTCGACAGGGTCGGTGAAAAACTGTTTTTT. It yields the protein CASSQVDRVGEKLFF.

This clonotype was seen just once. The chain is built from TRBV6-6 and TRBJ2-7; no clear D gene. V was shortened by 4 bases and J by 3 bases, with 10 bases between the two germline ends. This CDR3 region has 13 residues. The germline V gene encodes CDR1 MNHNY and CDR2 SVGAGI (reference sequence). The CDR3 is CASSSWSGYEQYF. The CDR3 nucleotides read TGTGCCAGCAGTTCGTGGTCCGGCTACGAGCAGTACTTC.

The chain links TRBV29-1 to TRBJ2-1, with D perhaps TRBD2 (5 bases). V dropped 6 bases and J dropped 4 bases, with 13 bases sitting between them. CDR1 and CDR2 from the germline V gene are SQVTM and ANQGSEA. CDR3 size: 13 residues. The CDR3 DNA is TGCAGCGTCGCGGGCCTAATTTACAATGAGCAGTTCTTC. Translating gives CSVAGLIYNEQFF.